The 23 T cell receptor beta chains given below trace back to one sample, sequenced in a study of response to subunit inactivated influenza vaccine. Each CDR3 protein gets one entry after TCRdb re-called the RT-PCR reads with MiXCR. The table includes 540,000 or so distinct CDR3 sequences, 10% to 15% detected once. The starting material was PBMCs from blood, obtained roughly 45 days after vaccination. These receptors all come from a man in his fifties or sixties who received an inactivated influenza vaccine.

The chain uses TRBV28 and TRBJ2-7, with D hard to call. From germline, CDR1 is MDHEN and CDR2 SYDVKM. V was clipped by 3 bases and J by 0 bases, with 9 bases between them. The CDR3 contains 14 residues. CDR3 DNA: TGTGCCAGCAGTTTTCGCGGCCCCTCCTACGAGCAGTACTTC. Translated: CASSFRGPSYEQYF.

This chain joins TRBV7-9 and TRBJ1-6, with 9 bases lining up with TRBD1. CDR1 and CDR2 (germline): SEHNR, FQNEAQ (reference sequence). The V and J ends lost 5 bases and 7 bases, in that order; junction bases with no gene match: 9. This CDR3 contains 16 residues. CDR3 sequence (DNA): TGTGCCAGCAGCACGGAACAGGGGGCGAGCAATTCACCCCTCCACTTT. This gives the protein CASSTEQGASNSPLHF.

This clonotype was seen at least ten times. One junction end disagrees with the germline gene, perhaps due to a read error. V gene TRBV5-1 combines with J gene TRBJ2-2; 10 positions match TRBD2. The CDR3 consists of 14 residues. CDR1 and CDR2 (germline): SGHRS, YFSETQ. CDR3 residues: CASRLAGNTGELFF. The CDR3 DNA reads TGTGCCAGCAGACTAGCGGGGAACACCGGGGAGCTGTTTTTT.

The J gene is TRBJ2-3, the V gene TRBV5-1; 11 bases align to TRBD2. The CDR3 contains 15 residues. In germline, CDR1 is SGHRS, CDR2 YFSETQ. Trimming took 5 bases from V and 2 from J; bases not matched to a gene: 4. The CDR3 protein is CASSSGLADTDTQYF. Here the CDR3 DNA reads TGCGCCAGCAGTTCGGGACTAGCGGACACAGATACGCAGTATTTT.

The CDR3 bases are TGCAGCGTTGAAGCCAAGTCCGGGACAGGGATAAGAGCCTACTTC. Translated, it gives CSVEAKSGTGIRAYF. The chain joins TRBV29-1 to TRBJ2-7; 9 nucleotides line up with TRBD1. V shed 1 base, J shed 13 bases, and the junction held 17 bases outside the gene matches. Germline V gene lookup returns CDR1 SQVTM and CDR2 ANQGSEA. This CDR3 is built from 15 residues.

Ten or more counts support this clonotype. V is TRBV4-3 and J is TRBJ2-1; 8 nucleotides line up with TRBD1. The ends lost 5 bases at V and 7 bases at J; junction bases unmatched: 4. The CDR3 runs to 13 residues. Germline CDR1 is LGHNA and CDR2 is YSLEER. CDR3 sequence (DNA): TGCGCCAGCAGCACTACAGGGGGAAATGAGCAGTTCTTC. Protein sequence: CASSTTGGNEQFF.

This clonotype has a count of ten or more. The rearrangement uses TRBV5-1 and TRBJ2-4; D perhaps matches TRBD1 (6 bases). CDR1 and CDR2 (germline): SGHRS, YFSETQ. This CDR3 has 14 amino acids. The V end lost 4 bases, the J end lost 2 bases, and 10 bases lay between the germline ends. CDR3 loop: CASSPDSPKNIQYF. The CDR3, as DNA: TGCGCCAGCAGCCCGGACAGCCCCAAAAACATTCAGTACTTC.

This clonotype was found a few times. In nucleotides, the CDR3 is TGTGCCAGCAGCCACCGGAGGGCCGGAGGTGAAAAACTGTTTTTT. Encoded protein: CASSHRRAGGEKLFF. The gene calls are TRBV7-9 and TRBJ1-4, with D unclear. Deletions cut 5 bases from V and 7 bases from J, with 17 bases between. CDR3 length: 15 residues. Germline V CDR1 and CDR2: SEHNR, FQNEAQ (reference sequence). Together with reference TRBV7-9 and TRBJ1-4, the CDR3 gives the full variable domain: DTGVSQNPRHKITKRGQNVTFRCDPISEHNRLYWYRQTLGQGPEFLTYFQNEAQLEKSRLLSDRFSAERPKGSFSTLEIQRTEQGDSAMYLCASSHRRAGGEKLFFGSGTQLSVL.

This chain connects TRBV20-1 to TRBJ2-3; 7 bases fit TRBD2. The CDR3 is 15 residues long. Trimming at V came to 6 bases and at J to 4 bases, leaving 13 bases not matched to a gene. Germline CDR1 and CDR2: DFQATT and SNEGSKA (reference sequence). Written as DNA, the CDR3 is TGCAGTGCAAACCGGGACTACACCGGGGCAGATACGCAGTATTTT. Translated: CSANRDYTGADTQYF.

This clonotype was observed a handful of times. The CDR3 reads CSAFGTSGSYEQYF. In DNA form, the CDR3 reads TGCAGTGCTTTCGGGACTAGCGGTTCCTACGAGCAGTACTTC. The chain employs TRBV20-1 and TRBJ2-7; the match to TRBD2 covers 11 bases. Per germline, CDR1 DFQATT and CDR2 SNEGSKA (reference sequence). V trimming: 5 bases; J trimming: 1 base; junction bases outside the gene matches: 4. The CDR3 is 14 amino acids.

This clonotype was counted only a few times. DNA for the CDR3: TGTGCCAGCAGTCCCCATGGACGTGCCGGGGAGCTGTTTTTT. The encoded protein is CASSPHGRAGELFF. The rearrangement links TRBV12-3 or TRBV12-4 to TRBJ2-2; no firm D call. This CDR3 contains 14 residues. Deletions cut 5 bases from V and 6 bases from J, with 13 bases between.

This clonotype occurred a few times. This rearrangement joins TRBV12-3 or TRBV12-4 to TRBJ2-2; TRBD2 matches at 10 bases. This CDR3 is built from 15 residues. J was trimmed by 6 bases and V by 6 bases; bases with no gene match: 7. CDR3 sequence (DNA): TGTGCCAGCAGACAAGCAGCGGGGGGGCCCGGGGAGCTGTTTTTT. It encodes CASRQAAGGPGELFF.

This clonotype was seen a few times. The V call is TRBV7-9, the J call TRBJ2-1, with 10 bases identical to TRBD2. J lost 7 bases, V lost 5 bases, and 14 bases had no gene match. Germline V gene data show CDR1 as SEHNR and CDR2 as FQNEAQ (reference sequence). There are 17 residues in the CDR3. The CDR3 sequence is CASSTQREGLIRNEQFF. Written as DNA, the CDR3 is TGTGCCAGCAGCACCCAGCGGGAGGGCCTAATTCGGAATGAGCAGTTCTTC.

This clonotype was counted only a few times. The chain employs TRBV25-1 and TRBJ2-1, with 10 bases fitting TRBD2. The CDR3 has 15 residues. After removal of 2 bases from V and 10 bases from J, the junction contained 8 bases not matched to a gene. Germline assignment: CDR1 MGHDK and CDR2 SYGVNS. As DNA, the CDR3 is TGTGCCAGCAGTGAAGTAGCGGGAGGATTTGGCGAGCAGTTCTTC. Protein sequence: CASSEVAGGFGEQFF.

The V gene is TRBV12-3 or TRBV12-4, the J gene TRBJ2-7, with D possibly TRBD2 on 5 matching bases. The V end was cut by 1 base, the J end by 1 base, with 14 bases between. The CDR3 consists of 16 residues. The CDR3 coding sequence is TGTGCCAGCAGTTTAGTTAGGCGAGGGTTTTCCTACGAGCAGTACTTC. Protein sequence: CASSLVRRGFSYEQYF.

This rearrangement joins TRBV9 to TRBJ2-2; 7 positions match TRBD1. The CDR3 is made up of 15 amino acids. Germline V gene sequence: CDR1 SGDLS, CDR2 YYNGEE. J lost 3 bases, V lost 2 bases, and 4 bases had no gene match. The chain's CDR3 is CASSVRTGYTGELFF. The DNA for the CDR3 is TGTGCCAGCAGCGTTCGGACAGGCTACACCGGGGAGCTGTTTTTT.

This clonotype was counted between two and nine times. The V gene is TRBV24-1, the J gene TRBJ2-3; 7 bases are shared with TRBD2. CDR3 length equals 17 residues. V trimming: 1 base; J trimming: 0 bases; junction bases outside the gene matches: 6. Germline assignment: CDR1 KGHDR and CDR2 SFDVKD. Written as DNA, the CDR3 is TGTGCCACCAGTGATTTTCAGCGGGGCGTCAGCACAGATACGCAGTATTTT. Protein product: CATSDFQRGVSTDTQYF.

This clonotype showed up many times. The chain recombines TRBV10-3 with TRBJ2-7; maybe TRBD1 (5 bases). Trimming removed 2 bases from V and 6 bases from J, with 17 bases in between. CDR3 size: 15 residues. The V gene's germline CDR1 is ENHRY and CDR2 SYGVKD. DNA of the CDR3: TGTGCCATCAGTGAGAGTCAGGGTGCCCTCGGCGAGCAGTACTTC. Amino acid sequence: CAISESQGALGEQYF.

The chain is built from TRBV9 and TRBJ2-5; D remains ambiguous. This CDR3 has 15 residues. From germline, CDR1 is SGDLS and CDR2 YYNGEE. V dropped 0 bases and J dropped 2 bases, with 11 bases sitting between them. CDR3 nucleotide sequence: TGTGCCAGCAGCGTAGCTTTCGGCAGACAAGAGACCCAGTACTTC. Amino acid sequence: CASSVAFGRQETQYF.

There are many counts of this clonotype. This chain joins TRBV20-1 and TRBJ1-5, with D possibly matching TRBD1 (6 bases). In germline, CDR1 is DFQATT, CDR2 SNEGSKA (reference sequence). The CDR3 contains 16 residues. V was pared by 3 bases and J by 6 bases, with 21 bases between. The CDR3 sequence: CSASNSGGRASQPQHF. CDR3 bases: TGCAGTGCTAGTAATTCTGGGGGGCGAGCGAGTCAGCCCCAGCATTTT.

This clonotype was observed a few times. The CDR3 sequence is CASSLRARTDTQYF. The CDR3 DNA is TGTGCCAGCAGTTTAAGGGCAAGGACAGATACGCAGTATTTT. V is TRBV12-3 or TRBV12-4 and J is TRBJ2-3; D is uncertain. The V and J ends lost 2 bases and 3 bases respectively, with 9 bases between them. The CDR3 length is 14 residues.

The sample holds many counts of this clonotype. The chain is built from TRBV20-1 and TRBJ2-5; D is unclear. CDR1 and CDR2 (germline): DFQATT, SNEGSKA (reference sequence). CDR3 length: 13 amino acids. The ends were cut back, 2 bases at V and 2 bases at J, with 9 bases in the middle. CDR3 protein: CSARPGLQETQYF. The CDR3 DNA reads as TGCAGTGCTAGACCAGGATTACAAGAGACCCAGTACTTC.

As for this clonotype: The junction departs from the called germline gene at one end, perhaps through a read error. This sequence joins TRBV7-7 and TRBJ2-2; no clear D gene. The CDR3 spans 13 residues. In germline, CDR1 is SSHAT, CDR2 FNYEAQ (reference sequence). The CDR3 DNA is TGTGCTAGCAGCGCAGACCGCACCGGGGAGCTGTTTTTT. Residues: CASSADRTGELFF.